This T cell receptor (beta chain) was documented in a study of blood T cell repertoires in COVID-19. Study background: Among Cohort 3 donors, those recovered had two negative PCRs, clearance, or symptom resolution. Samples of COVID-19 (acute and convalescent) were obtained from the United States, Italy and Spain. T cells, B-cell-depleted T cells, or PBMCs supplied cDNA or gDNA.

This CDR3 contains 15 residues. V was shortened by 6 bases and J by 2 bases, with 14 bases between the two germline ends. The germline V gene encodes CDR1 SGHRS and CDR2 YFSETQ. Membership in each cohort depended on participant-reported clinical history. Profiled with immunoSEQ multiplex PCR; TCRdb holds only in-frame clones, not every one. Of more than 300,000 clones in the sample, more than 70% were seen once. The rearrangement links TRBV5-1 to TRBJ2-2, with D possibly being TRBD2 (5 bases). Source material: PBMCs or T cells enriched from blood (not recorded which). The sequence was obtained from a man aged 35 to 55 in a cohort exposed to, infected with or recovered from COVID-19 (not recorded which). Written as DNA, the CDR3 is TGCGCCAGCACCATCCCGGGAACCAACACCGGGGAGCTGTTTTTT. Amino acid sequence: CASTIPGTNTGELFF. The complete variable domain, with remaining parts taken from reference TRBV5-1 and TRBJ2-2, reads KAGVTQTPRYLIKTRGQQVTLSCSPISGHRSVSWYQQTPGQGLQFLFEYFSETQRNKGNFPGRFSGRQFSNSRSEMNVSTLELGDSALYLCASTIPGTNTGELFFGEGSRLTVL.